This is a list of T cell receptor beta chains from one sample in a study of OX40 agonist ivuxolimab in advanced cancers. TCRdb's table, derived via immunoSEQ multiplex PCR, lists solely in-frame clones and lacks some. The data show some 77,000 clones, approximately 92% seen once. The sequenced sample was CD4+ or CD8+ T cells sorted from blood, obtained in a trial of the OX40 agonist ivuxolimab. The receptors stem from an adult with an advanced solid tumor such as melanoma, head and neck, liver or kidney cancer. Each CDR3 is given with its conserved first and last residue. D genes are given only for firm matches. The size field is filled for only some rows; it gives once, few, many or a size class.

TRBD1	TRBJ1-1	TRBV15	-	14	CATSRTGGGTEAFF	TGTGCCACCAGCAGGACAGGGGGCGGTACTGAAGCTTTCTTT
-	TRBJ1-2	TRBV13	-	14	CASSPFRGDYGYTF	TGTGCCAGCAGCCCTTTCCGGGGGGACTATGGCTACACCTTC
-	TRBJ1-1	TRBV19	-	13	CASIPRGNTEAFF	TGTGCCAGCATCCCCCGAGGCAACACTGAAGCTTTCTTT
-	TRBJ2-3	TRBV5-6	once	13	CASSLLGSDTQYF	TGTGCCAGCAGCTTGCTAGGCTCAGATACGCAGTATTTT
-	TRBJ2-5	TRBV5-1	-	13	CASSGGMGETQYF	TGCGCCAGCAGCGGGGGGATGGGGGAGACCCAGTACTTC
-	TRBJ2-6	TRBV5-1	-	16	CASSLTAGAGANVLTF	TGCGCCAGCAGCTTGACAGCCGGAGCCGGGGCCAACGTCCTGACTTTC
-	TRBJ1-3	TRBV5-5	-	17	CASSPAGTATSGNTIYF	TGTGCCAGCAGCCCCGCCGGTACAGCAACCTCTGGAAACACCATATATTTT
-	TRBJ2-4	TRBV7-2	-	16	CASSLAPTVAKNIQYF	TGTGCCAGCAGCTTAGCGCCGACCGTGGCCAAAAACATTCAGTACTTC
TRBD2	TRBJ2-5	TRBV5-4	-	15	CASSNPSGRPETQYF	TGTGCCAGCAGCAACCCTAGCGGGAGGCCGGAGACCCAGTACTTC
-	TRBJ2-6	TRBV4-3	-	17	CASSQEFGANGANVLTF	TGCGCCAGCAGCCAAGAATTCGGGGCTAATGGGGCCAACGTCCTGACTTTC
-	TRBJ2-3	TRBV28	-	13	CATKRAHTDTQYF	TGTGCCACCAAGCGGGCCCACACAGATACGCAGTATTTT
TRBD2	TRBJ2-7	TRBV7-2	-	15	CASSTQRGVYYEQYF	TGTGCCAGCAGCACCCAGCGGGGAGTCTATTACGAGCAGTACTTC
-	TRBJ1-5	TRBV2	-	13	CASVPDGNQPQHF	TGTGCCTCGGTGCCCGACGGAAATCAGCCCCAGCATTTT
-	TRBJ2-7	TRBV6-1	-	11	CASSQTDEQYF	TGTGCCAGCAGTCAAACGGACGAGCAGTACTTC
-	TRBJ2-7	TRBV15	-	15	CATSRDSWRPYEQYF	TGTGCCACCAGCAGAGATTCCTGGCGTCCCTACGAGCAGTACTTC
-	TRBJ2-1	TRBV7-6	-	14	CASSFDSSYNEQFF	TGTGCCAGCAGCTTTGACAGCTCCTACAATGAGCAGTTCTTC
TRBD1	TRBJ2-7	TRBV7-2	-	15	CASSLLGQGSYEQYF	TGTGCCAGCAGCTTACTGGGACAGGGTTCCTACGAGCAGTACTTC
-	TRBJ2-6	TRBV7-9	once	14	CASGRSPGANVLTF	TGTGCCAGCGGACGGTCTCCTGGGGCCAACGTCCTGACTTTC
TRBD1	TRBJ1-2	TRBV7-8	-	14	CASSPTGTVYGYTF	TGTGCCAGCAGCCCCACCGGGACAGTATATGGCTACACCTTC
-	TRBJ2-3	TRBV11-3	-	16	CASSFRSTSYTDTQYF	TGTGCCAGCAGCTTTCGGTCGACCTCCTACACAGATACGCAGTATTTT
-	TRBJ1-1	TRBV6-1	-	14	CASSANPRYTEAFF	TGTGCCAGCAGTGCCAACCCGCGGTACACTGAAGCTTTCTTT
-	TRBJ2-3	TRBV28	-	14	CASSLGLATDTQYF	TGTGCCAGCAGTTTAGGTCTAGCCACAGATACGCAGTATTTT
-	TRBJ1-1	TRBV2	-	15	CASRVTPGDNTEAFF	TGTGCCAGCAGGGTTACGCCGGGAGATAACACTGAAGCTTTCTTT
TRBD2	TRBJ2-2	TRBV4-3	-	19	CASSQTRRTSGRNTGELFF	TGCGCCAGCAGCCAAACTCGCCGGACTAGCGGGAGGAACACCGGGGAGCTGTTTTTT
-	TRBJ2-1	TRBV21-1	-	18	CASSPSGLAGVPYNEQFF	TGTGCCAGCAGCCCCTCCGGACTAGCGGGAGTCCCCTACAATGAGCAGTTCTTC
-	TRBJ1-2	TRBV27	-	14	CASSPGTVLWGYTF	TGTGCCAGCAGCCCCGGTACGGTCCTATGGGGCTACACCTTC